Listed here is a single TCR beta chain. What it binds is unknown. These data are taken from a study of Ad26.COV2.S vaccination and SARS-CoV-2 variants. Study observations and caveats: There was a possibility that the TCR breadth and depth analyses underestimated total T cell responses.

Germline CDR1 is LNHDA and CDR2 is SQIVND (reference sequence). The V end was cut by 10 bases, the J end by 3 bases, with 19 bases between. CDR3 length equals 15 residues. Some clones are missing from TCRdb's copy, which holds only in-frame ones; the method was immunoSEQ multiplex PCR. The data hold around 400,000 clones, with about four fifths observed a single time. Treatment: 19 received Ad26.COV2.S at low or high dose, single or two shots; roughly 5 received placebo; per-sample allocation not given. Sampling was performed 63 days after the first vaccine or placebo injection. An 18-55-year-old adult in Boston served as donor. Participants' vaccine, an Ad26 vector, delivered Wuhan-strain SARS-CoV-2 spike.

Sequenced material: peripheral blood, taken in a trial of Ad26.COV2.S vaccine versus placebo. The TCR originated in a person between 18 and 65 years old who received the Ad26.COV2.S COVID-19 vaccine or a placebo. The chain recombines TRBV19 with TRBJ1-5; D perhaps matches TRBD1 (6 bases). CDR3: CATKLDSLYNQPQHF. CDR3 DNA sequence: TGTGCCACCAAGCTGGACAGCCTTTACAATCAGCCCCAGCATTTT.